What follows are 21 T cell receptor beta chains derived from one specimen sequenced in a study of T cells in Graves' hyperthyroidism and ophthalmopathy. TCR beta CDR3 region amplification was performed from RNA transcripts. HTBI primers were employed in a first-round RT-PCR of the TCR CDR3. TCRdb re-derived calls from the multiplex PCR reads in MiXCR, one entry per CDR3 protein. Counted here are about 840,000 distinct CDR3 sequences, around 39% occurring once; the ten biggest clones make up approximately 10%. The source material was blood. The source of these receptors is a young man with Graves' hyperthyroidism.

For the CDR3, the DNA is TGTGCCTGGAGTGTAGCAGGGGGAAAATCACCCCTCCACTTT. Protein: CAWSVAGGKSPLHF. The V gene is TRBV30, the J gene TRBJ1-6; 7 bases are shared with TRBD1. The germline gives CDR1 GTSNPN, CDR2 SVGIG (reference sequence). Germline trimming cut 0 bases from V and 10 bases from J; bases unmatched to any gene: 6. This CDR3 has 14 amino acids.

The genes are TRBV10-3 and TRBJ1-5; D gene unclear. This CDR3 has 12 residues. CDR1 and CDR2 from the germline V gene are ENHRY and SYGVKD. Trimming shortened V by 3 bases and J by 11 bases, and 11 bases separated the two germline ends. CDR3 in amino acids: CAISEESRAQHF. CDR3 bases: TGTGCCATCAGTGAAGAAAGTCGAGCCCAGCATTTT.

This clonotype was found a few times. The CDR3 coding sequence is TGTGCCACCAGCAGCACGACAGGGTCAGTGGATACGCAGTATTTT. This encodes CATSSTTGSVDTQYF. V usage is TRBV15 and J usage is TRBJ2-3; 7 nucleotides match TRBD1. Germline CDR1 is LNHNV and CDR2 is YYDKDF (reference sequence). Unmatched junction bases numbered 9, after V lost 3 bases and J lost 6 bases. The CDR3 loop spans 15 amino acids. Full variable domain (rest looked up from reference TRBV15 and TRBJ2-3): DAMVIQNPRYQVTQFGKPVTLSCSQTLNHNVMYWYQQKSSQAPKLLFHYYDKDFNNEADTPDNFQSRRPNTSFCFLDIRSPGLGDTAMYLCATSSTTGSVDTQYFGPGTRLTVL.

Many counts were recorded for this clonotype. The CDR3 is CASSMGFTGPTEAFF. CDR3 nucleotide sequence: TGTGCCAGTAGTATGGGGTTTACAGGGCCTACTGAAGCTTTCTTT. The J gene is TRBJ1-1, the V gene TRBV19; possibly TRBD1 for D (6 bases). V lost 3 bases and J 5 bases, leaving 16 bases between the germline ends. The CDR3 loop spans 15 amino acids. Germline loops: CDR1 LNHDA, CDR2 SQIVND (reference sequence).

The V gene is TRBV19, the J gene TRBJ1-4, with 7 nucleotides matching TRBD1. CDR1 LNHDA and CDR2 SQIVND come from the germline V gene (reference sequence). The J segment lost 5 bases and the V segment lost 8 bases, leaving 8 bases of the junction unmatched. The CDR3 covers 14 residues. CDR3 protein: CASGKGQQNEKLFF. CDR3 DNA sequence: TGTGCCAGTGGGAAGGGACAGCAGAATGAAAAACTGTTTTTT.

This clonotype rates as medium-sized. The V call is TRBV10-3, the J call TRBJ1-4, with no clear D. V shed 7 bases and J shed 4 bases, with 10 bases lying between them. From germline, CDR1 is ENHRY and CDR2 SYGVKD. CDR3 length: 13 residues. This CDR3 reads CAIKGRDNEKLFF. In DNA, the CDR3 is TGTGCCATCAAAGGACGAGATAATGAAAAACTGTTTTTT.

This chain uses TRBV15 with TRBJ2-5; 8 bases match TRBD1. The length of the CDR3 is 14 residues. V shed 2 bases, J shed 4 bases, and the junction held 3 bases outside the gene matches. Germline CDR1 reads LNHNV; CDR2 reads YYDKDF (reference sequence). CDR3 nucleotide sequence: TGTGCCACCAGCAGATCAACAGGGGGAGAGACCCAGTACTTC. As protein: CATSRSTGGETQYF.

The chain couples TRBV10-3 to TRBJ2-5; a possible D gene is TRBD1 (5 bases). Germline assignment: CDR1 ENHRY and CDR2 SYGVKD. There are 13 residues in the CDR3. V dropped 10 bases and J dropped 1 base, with 13 bases sitting between them. The DNA for the CDR3 is TGTGCCAGCACCAGGGATGTCCAAGAGACCCAGTACTTC. It is translated as CASTRDVQETQYF.

In this sample, this clonotype turned up once. The rearrangement joins TRBV29-1 to TRBJ1-1; possible D gene TRBD1, 6 bases. This CDR3 is 12 amino acids long. Per germline, CDR1 SQVTM and CDR2 ANQGSEA. V lost 0 bases and J lost 10, with 12 bases in between. The CDR3 nucleotides are TGCAGCGTTGAAGATGGGGGCAATGTAGCTTTCTTT. It encodes CSVEDGGNVAFF.

This clonotype occurred many times. V and J are TRBV24-1 and TRBJ2-5; 8 bases are a match to TRBD1. The V segment lost 3 bases and the J segment 4 bases; nucleotides outside the gene matches: 6. The CDR3 loop spans 15 amino acids. Germline V lookup: CDR1 KGHDR, CDR2 SFDVKD. The DNA of the CDR3 is TGTGCCACCAGTGATCCAGGACAGGGCGGAGAGACCCAGTACTTC. It specifies CATSDPGQGGETQYF.

The gene calls are TRBV5-1 and TRBJ1-3; D uncertain. V lost 4 bases to trimming and J lost 3 bases, with 11 bases between them. Germline V gene lookup returns CDR1 SGHRS and CDR2 YFSETQ. This CDR3 is 14 amino acids long. CDR3 protein: CASSAGRNGNTIYF. Written as DNA, the CDR3 is TGCGCCAGCAGCGCGGGGAGAAATGGAAACACCATATATTTT.

The CDR3 region has the DNA TGCGCCAGCAGCTTGGCCGGGGTATCCTATAATTCACCCCTCCACTTT. It translates to CASSLAGVSYNSPLHF. V gene TRBV5-1 combines with J gene TRBJ1-6; D ambiguous. The germline CDR1 and CDR2 sequences are SGHRS and YFSETQ. CDR3 length: 16 amino acids. V shed 0 bases and J shed 1 base, with 8 bases lying between them.

This clonotype was seen ten or more times. The genes are TRBV9 and TRBJ1-1; weak D call: TRBD1 (5 bases). V was shortened by 0 bases and J by 5 bases, with 11 bases between the two germline ends. Germline lookup yields CDR1 SGDLS and CDR2 YYNGEE. This CDR3 has 14 amino acids. The CDR3 loop is CASSVGGVGTEAFF. As DNA, the CDR3 is TGTGCCAGCAGCGTAGGAGGGGTGGGGACTGAAGCTTTCTTT.

Concerning this clonotype itself: This may be a read error: a much more frequent sequence differs by one nucleotide. V usage is TRBV9 and J usage is TRBJ1-2; possibly TRBD1 for D (5 bases). The CDR3 contains 15 residues. The germline CDR1 and CDR2 sequences are SGDLS and YYNGEE. The chain's CDR3 is CASSAQGRNNYGCTF. The CDR3 bases are TGTGCCAGCAGCGCGCAGGGTCGGAATAACTATGGCTGCACCTTC.

In its sample, this clonotype was seen a few times. One end of the junction fails to match germline, which may point to a read error. The J gene is TRBJ1-2, the V gene TRBV7-2; D unclear. Per germline, CDR1 SGHTA and CDR2 FQGNSA. The CDR3 extends over 12 amino acids. CDR3 region: CAGSLGLTGYTF. CDR3 bases: TGTGCCGGCAGCCTAGGTTTAACGGGCTACACCTTC.

As DNA, the CDR3 is TGTGCCAGCAGTGACTCGAGTGCAGGGGGTGATCAGCCCCAGCATTTT. Translated: CASSDSSAGGDQPQHF. The chain has TRBV6-4 and TRBJ1-5; 7 nucleotides agree with TRBD1. This CDR3 contains 16 residues. The V and J ends lost 0 bases and 5 bases, in that order; junction bases with no gene match: 7. The germline CDR1 and CDR2 sequences are MRHNA and SNTAGT.

This clonotype was counted ten times or more. The chain joins TRBV7-9 to TRBJ1-5; perhaps TRBD1 as D (5 bases). V was pared by 4 bases and J by 6 bases, with 19 bases between. Germline V gene data show CDR1 as SEHNR and CDR2 as FQNEAQ (reference sequence). This CDR3 region has 16 residues. CDR3 nucleotide sequence: TGTGCCAGCAGCTCGACAGCCGGCCAGGGCGGTCAGCCCCAGCATTTT. This gives the protein CASSSTAGQGGQPQHF.

This chain uses TRBV2 with TRBJ2-7; D possibly uses TRBD1 or TRBD2 (5 bases each). Between the trimmed V and J ends, which lost 7 bases and 5 bases, there was a span of 15 bases. This CDR3 is 13 amino acids long. Germline assignment: CDR1 SNHLY and CDR2 FYNNEI. Written as DNA, the CDR3 is TGTGCCAGCAAATTCACCGGGACCCACGAGCAGTACTTC. This sequence encodes CASKFTGTHEQYF.

This sequence joins TRBV29-1 and TRBJ1-1; D is ambiguous. The CDR3 consists of 12 residues. Trimming left V 8 bases short and J 6 bases short, with 16 bases between. Germline V gene data show CDR1 as SQVTM and CDR2 as ANQGSEA. The CDR3 here is CSIETGSPEAFF. The CDR3 nucleotides are TGCAGCATAGAGACGGGCTCCCCTGAAGCTTTCTTT.

This clonotype has a count of ten or more. The CDR3 nucleotides are TGTGCCAGCAGCCAAACAGGGGCTGGAAACACCATATATTTT. Its protein is CASSQTGAGNTIYF. V usage is TRBV7-6 and J usage is TRBJ1-3, with 7 positions matching TRBD1. The CDR3 spans 14 residues. Germline V gene data show CDR1 as SGHVS and CDR2 as FNYEAQ. V lost 5 bases and J lost 2; bases outside the gene matches: 3.

Details on this clonotype: A much larger clone differs from this one at a single base, so this may be a read error. The genes are TRBV2 and TRBJ1-2; D may be TRBD1 (6 bases). The CDR3 sequence is 13 residues long. V gave up 6 bases and J gave up 6 bases, with 14 bases separating them. Germline values: CDR1 SNHLY, CDR2 FYNNEI. CDR3 loop: CASSVRGADGYTF. CDR3 bases: TGTGCCAGCAGCGTACGGGGGGCGGATGGCTACACCTTC.